Listed below are T cell receptor beta chains from one sample, sequenced in a study of cytomegalovirus exposure and HLA in healthy donors. Produced via immunoSEQ multiplex PCR; TCRdb's table is partial and in-frame only. There are about 110,000 clones in the sample; around three quarters occur only once, and 3.1% lies in the top ten. What was sequenced was PBMCs. Receptors were obtained from a woman aged 40 to 50 in good health and CMV-seronegative. CDR3s include the opening cysteine and the closing phenylalanine or tryptophan. The D gene is left open where the match is weak. The listing skips clone size in some rows; elsewhere it reads once, few, many or a size class.

V gene	clone size	J gene	D gene	CDR3 protein	CDR3 DNA
TRBV28	-	TRBJ1-4	TRBD1	CASSLRWDRGEKLFF	TGTGCCAGCAGTTTAAGGTGGGACAGAGGTGAAAAACTGTTTTTT
TRBV27	-	TRBJ1-1	TRBD1	CASRTGYTEAFF	TGTGCCAGCAGGACAGGGTACACTGAAGCTTTCTTT
TRBV27	-	TRBJ2-1	-	CASSSGQGQGNEQFF	TGTGCCAGCAGTTCTGGACAAGGTCAGGGTAATGAGCAGTTCTTC
TRBV5-4	once	TRBJ2-1	-	CASSLDKESSYNEQFF	TGTGCCAGCAGCTTGGACAAGGAGAGCTCCTACAATGAGCAGTTCTTC
TRBV11-2	-	TRBJ2-4	TRBD1	CASSLDLPGGKNIQYF	TGTGCCAGCAGCTTAGATCTACCAGGGGGCAAAAACATTCAGTACTTC
TRBV6-1	few	TRBJ1-4	TRBD1	CASSFPGQTNEKLFF	TGTGCCAGCAGTTTTCCGGGACAGACTAATGAAAAACTGTTTTTT
TRBV10-3	few	TRBJ2-3	-	CAISEGVYTDTQYF	TGTGCCATCAGTGAGGGAGTTTACACAGATACGCAGTATTTT
TRBV19	-	TRBJ2-3	TRBD2	CASSVPSGTSTDTQYF	TGTGCCAGTAGTGTACCTAGCGGCACTAGCACAGATACGCAGTATTTT
TRBV6-1	-	TRBJ2-7	-	CASTGWREQYF	TGTGCTAGCACGGGATGGAGAGAGCAGTACTTC
TRBV7-9	-	TRBJ1-1	TRBD1	CASSPLEGAVDTEAFF	TGTGCCAGCAGCCCCCTGGAGGGGGCGGTAGACACTGAAGCTTTCTTT
TRBV9	-	TRBJ1-3	-	CASSVEWVGNTIYF	TGTGCCAGCAGCGTGGAGTGGGTGGGAAACACCATATATTTT
TRBV2	-	TRBJ2-1	-	CASRAFSGSYNEQFF	TGTGCCAGCAGAGCGTTTAGCGGCTCCTACAATGAGCAGTTCTTC
TRBV11-2	-	TRBJ2-3	TRBD1	CASSVGRVGWGQEADTQYF	TGTGCCAGCAGCGTAGGCCGGGTGGGGTGGGGACAGGAGGCAGATACGCAGTATTTT
TRBV27	-	TRBJ2-7	TRBD1	CASSLSPGQLSYEQYF	TGTGCCAGCAGTTTATCACCGGGACAGCTTTCCTACGAGCAGTACTTC
TRBV7-2	-	TRBJ1-4	-	CASSLVPLTTNEKLFF	TGTGCCAGCAGCTTAGTACCACTAACAACTAATGAAAAACTGTTTTTT
TRBV11-2	-	TRBJ2-7	-	CASSPLYEQYF	TGTGCCAGCAGCCCATTGTACGAGCAGTACTTC
TRBV4-3	-	TRBJ2-1	-	CASSPFGGAKVNEQFF	TGCGCCAGCAGCCCCTTTGGGGGGGCGAAGGTAAATGAGCAGTTCTTC
TRBV27	few	TRBJ1-2	TRBD1	CASSLSSGDRANYGYTF	TGTGCCAGCAGTTTATCAAGCGGGGACAGGGCTAACTATGGCTACACCTTC
TRBV5-4	-	TRBJ1-1	-	CASSLDTTREAFF	TGTGCCAGCAGCTTGGACACAACCCGAGAAGCTTTCTTT
TRBV6-5	-	TRBJ1-5	TRBD1	CASSPETGGNQPQHF	TGTGCCAGCAGTCCGGAGACAGGGGGCAATCAGCCCCAGCATTTT
TRBV28	-	TRBJ2-7	TRBD2	CASSLSGGAPREQYF	TGTGCCAGCAGTCTTAGCGGGGGGGCCCCCCGCGAGCAGTACTTC
TRBV6-5	-	TRBJ2-7	TRBD1	CASSYGQGAIRYF	TGTGCCAGCAGTTACGGACAGGGGGCGATTCGGTACTTC
TRBV5-1	-	TRBJ2-3	TRBD2	CASGPGTSVRAIDTQYF	TGCGCCAGCGGCCCCGGGACTAGCGTCCGGGCCATAGATACGCAGTATTTT
TRBV19	-	TRBJ1-1	TRBD1	CASSPIGQGRTQDTEAFF	TGTGCCAGTAGTCCCATCGGACAGGGACGAACCCAGGACACTGAAGCTTTCTTT
TRBV2	-	TRBJ2-7	-	CASRWGEVVGYEQYF	TGTGCCAGCAGATGGGGGGAAGTAGTTGGGTACGAGCAGTACTTC
TRBV6-5	-	TRBJ1-4	TRBD1	CASSFAGTENEKLFF	TGTGCCAGCAGTTTTGCTGGGACAGAGAATGAAAAACTGTTTTTT
TRBV6-5	-	TRBJ1-6	-	CASSYSGSSYNSPLHF	TGTGCCAGCAGTTACTCCGGTAGCTCCTATAATTCACCCCTCCACTTT
TRBV4-1	few	TRBJ1-6	TRBD1	CASSQDGQGDSPLHF	TGCGCCAGCAGCCAAGATGGACAGGGAGACTCACCCCTCCACTTT
TRBV5-6	-	TRBJ2-3	TRBD2	CASSRLAGGPISTDTQYF	TGTGCCAGCAGCAGATTAGCGGGAGGGCCAATAAGCACAGATACGCAGTATTTT
TRBV4-3	-	TRBJ2-2	TRBD1	CASSQDSGQGTGELFF	TGCGCCAGCAGCCAAGACTCGGGACAGGGAACCGGGGAGCTGTTTTTT
TRBV11-2	-	TRBJ1-6	-	CASSRRTDNSPLHF	TGTGCCAGCAGCCGAAGGACAGATAATTCACCCCTCCACTTT
TRBV7-9	-	TRBJ2-1	-	CSSSSLVWGGRTRRDEQFF	TGTTCCAGCAGCTCCCTAGTCTGGGGGGGGCGAACCCGACGCGATGAGCAGTTCTTC
TRBV29-1	-	TRBJ2-1	-	CSARQGERDRYNEQFF	TGCAGCGCCAGACAAGGAGAGCGGGACAGGTACAATGAGCAGTTCTTC
TRBV7-8	-	TRBJ1-3	TRBD1	CASSGTGSSGNTIYF	TGTGCCAGCAGCGGGACAGGGTCCTCTGGAAACACCATATATTTT
TRBV29-1	-	TRBJ1-1	TRBD1	CRGDTGEDTEAFF	TGCAGGGGAGATACAGGGGAGGACACTGAAGCTTTCTTT
TRBV7-2	-	TRBJ2-7	TRBD2	CASSQGLGWYEQYF	TGTGCCAGCAGCCAAGGACTAGGTTGGTACGAGCAGTACTTC
TRBV19	-	TRBJ1-6	-	CASSGRVGVNSPLHF	TGTGCCAGCAGCGGGCGAGTCGGGGTTAATTCACCCCTCCACTTT
TRBV5-4	-	TRBJ2-7	-	CASSPAGRASSYEQYF	TGTGCCAGTAGCCCGGCTGGGCGGGCGAGCTCCTACGAGCAGTACTTC
TRBV29-1	-	TRBJ2-7	-	CSVAVEDEQYF	TGCAGCGTCGCGGTAGAGGACGAGCAGTACTTC
TRBV5-1	-	TRBJ2-3	TRBD1	CASSLQGAGSTDTQYF	TGCGCCAGCAGCTTACAGGGGGCGGGAAGCACAGATACGCAGTATTTT